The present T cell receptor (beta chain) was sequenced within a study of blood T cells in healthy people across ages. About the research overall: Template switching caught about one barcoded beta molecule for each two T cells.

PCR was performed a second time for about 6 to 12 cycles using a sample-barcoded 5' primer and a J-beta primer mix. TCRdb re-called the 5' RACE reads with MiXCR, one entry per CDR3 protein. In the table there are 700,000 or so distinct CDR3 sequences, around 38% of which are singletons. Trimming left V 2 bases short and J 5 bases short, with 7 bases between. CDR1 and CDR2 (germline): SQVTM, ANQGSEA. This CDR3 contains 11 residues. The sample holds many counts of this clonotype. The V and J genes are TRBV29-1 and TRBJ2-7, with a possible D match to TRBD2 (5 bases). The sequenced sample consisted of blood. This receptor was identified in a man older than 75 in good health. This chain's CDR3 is CSVERGDEQYF. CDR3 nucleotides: TGCAGCGTTGAACGGGGTGACGAGCAGTACTTC.